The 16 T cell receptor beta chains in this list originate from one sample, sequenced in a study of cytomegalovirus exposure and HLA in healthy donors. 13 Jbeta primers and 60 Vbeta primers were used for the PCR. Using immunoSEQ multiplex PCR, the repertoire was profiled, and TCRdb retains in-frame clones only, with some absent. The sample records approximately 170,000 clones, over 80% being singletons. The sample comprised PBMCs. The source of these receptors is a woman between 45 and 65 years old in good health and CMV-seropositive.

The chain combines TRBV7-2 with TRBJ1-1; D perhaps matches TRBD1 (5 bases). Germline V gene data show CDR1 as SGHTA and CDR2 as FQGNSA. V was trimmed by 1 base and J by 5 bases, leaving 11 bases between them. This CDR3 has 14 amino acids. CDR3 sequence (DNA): TGTGCCAGCAGCTTAGTTCCCTCAGGGACTGAAGCTTTCTTT. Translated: CASSLVPSGTEAFF.

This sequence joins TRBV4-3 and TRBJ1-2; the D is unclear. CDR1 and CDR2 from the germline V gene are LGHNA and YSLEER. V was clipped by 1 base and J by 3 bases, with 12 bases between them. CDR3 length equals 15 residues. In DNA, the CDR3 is TGCGCCAGCAGCCAAGTCCCCAGGAACGACTATGGCTACACCTTC. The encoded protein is CASSQVPRNDYGYTF.

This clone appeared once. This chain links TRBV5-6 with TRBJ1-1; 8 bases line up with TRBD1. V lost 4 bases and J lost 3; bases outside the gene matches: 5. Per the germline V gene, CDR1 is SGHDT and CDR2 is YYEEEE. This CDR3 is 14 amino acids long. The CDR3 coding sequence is TGTGCCAGCAGCCCTACAGGGGGAGACACTGAAGCTTTCTTT. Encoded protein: CASSPTGGDTEAFF.

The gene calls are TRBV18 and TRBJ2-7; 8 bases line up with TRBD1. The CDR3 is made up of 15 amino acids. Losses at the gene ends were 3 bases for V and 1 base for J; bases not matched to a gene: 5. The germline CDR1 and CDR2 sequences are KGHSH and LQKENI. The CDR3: CASSPTRTGSYEQYF. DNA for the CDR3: TGTGCCAGCTCACCTACGAGGACAGGGTCCTACGAGCAGTACTTC.

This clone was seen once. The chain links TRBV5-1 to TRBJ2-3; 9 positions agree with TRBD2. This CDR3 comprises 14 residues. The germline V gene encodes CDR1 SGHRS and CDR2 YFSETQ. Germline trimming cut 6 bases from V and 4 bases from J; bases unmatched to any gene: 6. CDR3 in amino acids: CASKAGGIADTQYF. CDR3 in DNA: TGCGCCAGCAAAGCGGGAGGTATCGCAGATACGCAGTATTTT.

The CDR3 nucleotides are TGTGCCAGCAGCTCTGGACTAGCGGGATACAATGAGCAGTTCTTC. It is translated as CASSSGLAGYNEQFF. The gene calls are TRBV7-8 and TRBJ2-1; TRBD2 aligns across 12 bases. Germline V gene data show CDR1 as SGHVS and CDR2 as FQNEAQ. This CDR3 has 15 residues. The junction had 2 bases not matched to a gene; V was cut back by 4 bases and J by 4 bases.

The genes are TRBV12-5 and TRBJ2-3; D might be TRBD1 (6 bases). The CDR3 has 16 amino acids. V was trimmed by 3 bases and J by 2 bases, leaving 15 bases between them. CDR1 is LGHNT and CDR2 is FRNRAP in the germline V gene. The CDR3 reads CASGFYNGGPTDTQYF. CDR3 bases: TGTGCTAGTGGTTTTTATAATGGGGGCCCCACAGATACGCAGTATTTT.

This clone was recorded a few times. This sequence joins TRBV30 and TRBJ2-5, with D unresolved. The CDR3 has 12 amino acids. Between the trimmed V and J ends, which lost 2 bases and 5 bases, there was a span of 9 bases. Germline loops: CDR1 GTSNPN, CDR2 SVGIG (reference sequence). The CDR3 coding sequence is TGTGCCTGGAGTTCGAGCGTCGAGACCCAGTACTTC. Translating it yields CAWSSSVETQYF.

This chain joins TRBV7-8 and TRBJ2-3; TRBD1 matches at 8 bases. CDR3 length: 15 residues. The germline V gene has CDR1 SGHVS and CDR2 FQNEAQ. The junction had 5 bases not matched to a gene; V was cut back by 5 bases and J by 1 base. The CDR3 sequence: CASSMVTGGTDTQYF. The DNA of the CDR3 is TGTGCCAGCAGCATGGTGACAGGGGGCACAGATACGCAGTATTTT.

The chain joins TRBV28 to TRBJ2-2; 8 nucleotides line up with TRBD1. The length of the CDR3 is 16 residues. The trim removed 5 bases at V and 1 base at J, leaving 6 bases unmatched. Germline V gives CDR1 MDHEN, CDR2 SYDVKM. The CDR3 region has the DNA TGTGCCAGCAGTCCTCAGGACAGGGTGAACACCGGGGAGCTGTTTTTT. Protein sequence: CASSPQDRVNTGELFF.

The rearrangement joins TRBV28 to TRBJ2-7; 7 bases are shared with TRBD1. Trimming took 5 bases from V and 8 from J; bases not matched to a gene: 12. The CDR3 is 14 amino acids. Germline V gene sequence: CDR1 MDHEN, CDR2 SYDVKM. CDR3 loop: CASSAPQGDRKQYF. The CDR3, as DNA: TGTGCCAGCAGTGCCCCGCAGGGGGATAGGAAGCAGTACTTC.

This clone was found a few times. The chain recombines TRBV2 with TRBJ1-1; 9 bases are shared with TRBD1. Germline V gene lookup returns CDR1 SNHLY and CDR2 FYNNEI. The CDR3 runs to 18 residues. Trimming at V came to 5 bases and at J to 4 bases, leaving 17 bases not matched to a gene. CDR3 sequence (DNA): TGTGCCAGCAGTCCCTGGGCGGGGGACAGGGAAAGAAGCACTGAAGCTTTCTTT. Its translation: CASSPWAGDRERSTEAFF.

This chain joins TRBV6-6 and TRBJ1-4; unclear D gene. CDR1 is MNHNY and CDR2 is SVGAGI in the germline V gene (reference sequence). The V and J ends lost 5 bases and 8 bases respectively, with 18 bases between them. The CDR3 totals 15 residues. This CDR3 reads CASSTQQTFEEKLFF. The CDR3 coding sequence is TGTGCCAGCAGTACCCAACAGACCTTTGAAGAAAAACTGTTTTTT.

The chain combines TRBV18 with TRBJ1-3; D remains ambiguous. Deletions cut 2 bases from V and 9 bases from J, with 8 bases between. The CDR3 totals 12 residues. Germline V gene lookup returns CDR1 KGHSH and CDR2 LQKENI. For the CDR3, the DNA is TGTGCCAGCTCACCAGAGCGGAGCACCATATATTTT. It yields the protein CASSPERSTIYF.

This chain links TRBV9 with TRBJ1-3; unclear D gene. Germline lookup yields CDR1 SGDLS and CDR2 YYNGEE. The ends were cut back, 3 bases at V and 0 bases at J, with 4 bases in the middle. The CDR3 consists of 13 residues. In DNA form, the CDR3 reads TGTGCCAGCAGCGCTCTCTCTGGAAACACCATATATTTT. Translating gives CASSALSGNTIYF.

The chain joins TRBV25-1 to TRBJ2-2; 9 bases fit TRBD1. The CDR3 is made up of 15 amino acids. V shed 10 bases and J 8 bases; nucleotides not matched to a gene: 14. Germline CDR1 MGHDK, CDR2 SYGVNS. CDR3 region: CATSTPQGARGELFF. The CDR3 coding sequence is TGTGCCACCAGCACCCCACAGGGGGCGAGGGGGGAGCTGTTTTTT.